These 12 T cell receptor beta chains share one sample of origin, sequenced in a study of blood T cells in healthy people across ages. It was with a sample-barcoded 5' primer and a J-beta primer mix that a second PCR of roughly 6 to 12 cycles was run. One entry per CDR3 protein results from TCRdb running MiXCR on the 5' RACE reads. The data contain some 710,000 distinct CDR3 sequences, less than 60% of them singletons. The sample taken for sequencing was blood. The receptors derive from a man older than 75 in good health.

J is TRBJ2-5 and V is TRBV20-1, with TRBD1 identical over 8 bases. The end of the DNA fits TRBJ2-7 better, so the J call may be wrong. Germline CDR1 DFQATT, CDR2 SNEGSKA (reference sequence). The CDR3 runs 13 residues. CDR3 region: CSAPTPRGHEQYF. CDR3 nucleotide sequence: TGCAGTGCCCCTACCCCCAGGGGGCACGAGCAGTACTTC.

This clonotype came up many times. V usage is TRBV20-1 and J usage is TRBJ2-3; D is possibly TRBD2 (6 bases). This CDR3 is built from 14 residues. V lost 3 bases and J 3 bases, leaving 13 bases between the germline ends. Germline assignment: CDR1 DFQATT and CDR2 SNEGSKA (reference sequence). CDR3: CSARPLATTDTQYF. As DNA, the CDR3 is TGCAGTGCTAGGCCACTAGCTACGACAGATACGCAGTATTTT.

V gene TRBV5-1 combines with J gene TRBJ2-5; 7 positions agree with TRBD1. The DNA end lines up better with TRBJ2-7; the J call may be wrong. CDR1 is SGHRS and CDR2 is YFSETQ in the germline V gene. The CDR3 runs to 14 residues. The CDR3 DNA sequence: TGCGCCAGCAGCTTGCCGGGACAGATATACGAGCAGTACTTC. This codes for CASSLPGQIYEQYF.

The CDR3 DNA reads TGTGCCAGCAGTTTTCATACAGGCAATTCACCCCTCCACTTT. Protein: CASSFHTGNSPLHF. The J gene is TRBJ1-6, the V gene TRBV27, with D perhaps TRBD1 (5 bases). This CDR3 has 14 residues. Per germline, CDR1 MNHEY and CDR2 SMNVEV (reference sequence). V was clipped by 3 bases and J by 7 bases, with 10 bases between them.

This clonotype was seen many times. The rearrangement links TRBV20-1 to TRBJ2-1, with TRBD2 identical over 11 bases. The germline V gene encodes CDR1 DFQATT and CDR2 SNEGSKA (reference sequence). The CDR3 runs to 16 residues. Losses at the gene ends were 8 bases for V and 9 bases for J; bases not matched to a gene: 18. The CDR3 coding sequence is TGCAGTTCCCTAGTCGCTAGCGGGAGGATAAGCGGTGAGCAGTTCTTC. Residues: CSSLVASGRISGEQFF.

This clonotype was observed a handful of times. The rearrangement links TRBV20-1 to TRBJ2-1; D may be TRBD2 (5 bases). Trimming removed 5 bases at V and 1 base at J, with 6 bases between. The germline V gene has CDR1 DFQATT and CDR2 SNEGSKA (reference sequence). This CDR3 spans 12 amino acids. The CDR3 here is CSAGLSYNEQFF. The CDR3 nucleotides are TGCAGTGCTGGACTTTCCTACAATGAGCAGTTCTTC.

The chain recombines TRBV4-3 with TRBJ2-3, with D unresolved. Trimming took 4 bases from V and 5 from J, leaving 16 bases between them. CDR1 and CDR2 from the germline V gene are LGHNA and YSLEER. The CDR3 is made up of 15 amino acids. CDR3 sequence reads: CASSRNGNWRDTQYF. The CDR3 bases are TGCGCCAGCAGCCGGAACGGAAACTGGCGAGATACGCAGTATTTT.

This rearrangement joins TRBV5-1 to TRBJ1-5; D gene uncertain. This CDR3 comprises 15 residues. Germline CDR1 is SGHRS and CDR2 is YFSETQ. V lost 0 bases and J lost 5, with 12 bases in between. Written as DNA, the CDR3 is TGCGCCAGCAGCTTGGCCGGAGGGAACCATCAGCCCCAGCATTTT. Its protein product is CASSLAGGNHQPQHF.

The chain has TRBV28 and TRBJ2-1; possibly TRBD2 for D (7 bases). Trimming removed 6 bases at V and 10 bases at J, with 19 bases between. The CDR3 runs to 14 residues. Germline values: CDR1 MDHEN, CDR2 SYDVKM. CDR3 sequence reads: CASSLGIGGREQFF. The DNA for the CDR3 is TGTGCCAGCAGCTTGGGGATCGGGGGGCGGGAGCAGTTCTTC.

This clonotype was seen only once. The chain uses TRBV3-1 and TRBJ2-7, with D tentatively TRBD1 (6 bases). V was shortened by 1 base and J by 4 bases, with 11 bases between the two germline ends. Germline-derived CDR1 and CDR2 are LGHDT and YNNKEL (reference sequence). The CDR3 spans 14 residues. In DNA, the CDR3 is TGTGCCAGCAGCCAAGTAGCCAGGGGTTACGAGCAGTACTTC. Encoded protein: CASSQVARGYEQYF.

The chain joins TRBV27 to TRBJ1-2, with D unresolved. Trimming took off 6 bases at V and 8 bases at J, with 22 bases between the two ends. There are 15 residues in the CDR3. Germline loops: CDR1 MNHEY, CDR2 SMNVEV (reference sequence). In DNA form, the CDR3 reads TGTGCCAGCAGCCCACACGGCTCCAAGGGTGGAGGCTACACCTTC. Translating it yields CASSPHGSKGGGYTF.

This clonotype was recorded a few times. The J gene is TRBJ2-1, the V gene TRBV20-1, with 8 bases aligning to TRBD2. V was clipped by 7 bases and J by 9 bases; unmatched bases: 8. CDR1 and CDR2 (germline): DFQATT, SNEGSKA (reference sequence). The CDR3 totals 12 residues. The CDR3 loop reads CSVGLEFGEQFF. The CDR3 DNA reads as TGCAGTGTGGGACTAGAGTTTGGTGAGCAGTTCTTC.